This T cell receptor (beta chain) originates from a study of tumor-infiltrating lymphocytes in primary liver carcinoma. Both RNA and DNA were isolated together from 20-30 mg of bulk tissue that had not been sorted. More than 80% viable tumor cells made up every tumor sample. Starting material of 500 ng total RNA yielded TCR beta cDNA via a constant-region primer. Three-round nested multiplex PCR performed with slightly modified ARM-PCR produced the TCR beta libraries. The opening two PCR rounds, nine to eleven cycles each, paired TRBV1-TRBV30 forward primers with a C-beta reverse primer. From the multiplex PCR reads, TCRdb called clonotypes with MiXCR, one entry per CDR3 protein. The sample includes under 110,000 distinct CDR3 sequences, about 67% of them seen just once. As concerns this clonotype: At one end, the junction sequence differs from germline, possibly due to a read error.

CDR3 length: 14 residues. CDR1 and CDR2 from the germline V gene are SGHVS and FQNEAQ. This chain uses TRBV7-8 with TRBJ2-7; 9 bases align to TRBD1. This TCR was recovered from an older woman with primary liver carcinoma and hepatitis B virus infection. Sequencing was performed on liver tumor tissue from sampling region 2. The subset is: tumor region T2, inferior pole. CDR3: CDSSFPGQGYEHYF. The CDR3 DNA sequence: TGTGACAGCAGCTTCCCGGGACAGGGCTACGAGCATTACTTC.